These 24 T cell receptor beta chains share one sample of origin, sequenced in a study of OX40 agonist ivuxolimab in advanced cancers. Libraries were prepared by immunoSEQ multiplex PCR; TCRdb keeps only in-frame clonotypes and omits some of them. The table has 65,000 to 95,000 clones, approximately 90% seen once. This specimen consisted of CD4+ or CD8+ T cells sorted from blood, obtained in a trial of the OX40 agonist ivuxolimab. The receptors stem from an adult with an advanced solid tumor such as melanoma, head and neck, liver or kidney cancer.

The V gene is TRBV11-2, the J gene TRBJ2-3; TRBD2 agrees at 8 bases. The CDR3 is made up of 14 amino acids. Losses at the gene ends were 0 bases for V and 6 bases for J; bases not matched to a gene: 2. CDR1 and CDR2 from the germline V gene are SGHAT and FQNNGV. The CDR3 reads CASSLDRGGDTQYF. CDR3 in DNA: TGTGCCAGCAGCTTAGATCGCGGGGGGGATACGCAGTATTTT.

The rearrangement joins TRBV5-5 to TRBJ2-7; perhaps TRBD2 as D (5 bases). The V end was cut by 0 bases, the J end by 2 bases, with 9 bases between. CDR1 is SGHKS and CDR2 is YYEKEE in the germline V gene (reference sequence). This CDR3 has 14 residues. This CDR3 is CASSLVGLTYEQYF. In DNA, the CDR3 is TGTGCCAGCAGCTTGGTTGGACTTACCTACGAGCAGTACTTC.

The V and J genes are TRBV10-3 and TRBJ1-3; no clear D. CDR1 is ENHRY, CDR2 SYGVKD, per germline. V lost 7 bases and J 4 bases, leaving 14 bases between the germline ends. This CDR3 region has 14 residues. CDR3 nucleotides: TGTGCCATCACTGGGGAGGGATCGGGAAACACCATATATTTT. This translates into CAITGEGSGNTIYF.

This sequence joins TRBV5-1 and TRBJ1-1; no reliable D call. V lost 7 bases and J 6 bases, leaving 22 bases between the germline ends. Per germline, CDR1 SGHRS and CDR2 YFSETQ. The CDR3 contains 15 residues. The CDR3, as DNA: TGCGCCAGCGGAAGAGGATTTCCGGGGATGGCTGAAGCTTTCTTT. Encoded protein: CASGRGFPGMAEAFF.

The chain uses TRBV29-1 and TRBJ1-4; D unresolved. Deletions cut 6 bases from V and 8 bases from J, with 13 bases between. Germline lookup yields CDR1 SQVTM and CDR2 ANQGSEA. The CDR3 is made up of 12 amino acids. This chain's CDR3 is CSVITGSEKLFF. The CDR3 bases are TGCAGCGTCATAACGGGCTCCGAAAAACTGTTTTTT.

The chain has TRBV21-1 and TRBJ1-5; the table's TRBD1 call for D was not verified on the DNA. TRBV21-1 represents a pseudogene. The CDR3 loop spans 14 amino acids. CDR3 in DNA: TGTGCCAGCAGCAAGACAGGGTACAATCAGCCCCAGCATTTT. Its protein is CASSKTGYNQPQHF.

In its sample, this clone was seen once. The CDR3 coding sequence is TGTGCCAGCAGGCCTAGGGGACTAGCCACAGATACGCAGTATTTT. Amino acid sequence: CASRPRGLATDTQYF. This chain connects TRBV6-5 to TRBJ2-3; TRBD2 aligns across 9 bases. CDR3 size: 15 residues. With V trimmed by 6 bases and J by 2 bases, 6 bases remained unmatched. CDR1 and CDR2 (germline): MNHEY, SVGAGI.

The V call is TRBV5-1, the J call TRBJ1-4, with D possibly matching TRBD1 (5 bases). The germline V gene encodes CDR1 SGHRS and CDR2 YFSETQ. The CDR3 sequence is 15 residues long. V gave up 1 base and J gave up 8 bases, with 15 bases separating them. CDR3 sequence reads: CASSLKGTEGEKLFF. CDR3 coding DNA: TGCGCCAGCAGCTTGAAGGGGACGGAGGGGGAAAAACTGTTTTTT. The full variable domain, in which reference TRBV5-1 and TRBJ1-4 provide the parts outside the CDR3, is KAGVTQTPRYLIKTRGQQVTLSCSPISGHRSVSWYQQTPGQGLQFLFEYFSETQRNKGNFPGRFSGRQFSNSRSEMNVSTLELGDSALYLCASSLKGTEGEKLFFGSGTQLSVL.

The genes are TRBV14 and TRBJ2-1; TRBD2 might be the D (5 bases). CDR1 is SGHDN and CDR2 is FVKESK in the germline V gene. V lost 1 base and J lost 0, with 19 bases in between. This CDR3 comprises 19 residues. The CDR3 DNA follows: TGTGCCAGCAGCCAAGTTAGTACCTCGGGGTCGAGCTCCTACAATGAGCAGTTCTTC. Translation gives CASSQVSTSGSSSYNEQFF.

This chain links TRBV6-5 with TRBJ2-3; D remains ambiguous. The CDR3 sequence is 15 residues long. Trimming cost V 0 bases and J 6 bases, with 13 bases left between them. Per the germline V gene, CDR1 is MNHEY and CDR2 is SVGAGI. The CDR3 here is CASSYSDVTPDTQYF. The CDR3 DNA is TGTGCCAGCAGTTACTCGGACGTCACCCCGGATACGCAGTATTTT.

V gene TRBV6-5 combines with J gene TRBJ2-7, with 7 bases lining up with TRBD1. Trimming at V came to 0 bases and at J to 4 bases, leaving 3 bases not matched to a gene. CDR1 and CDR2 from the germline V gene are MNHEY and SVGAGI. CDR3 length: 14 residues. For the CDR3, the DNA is TGTGCCAGCAGTTACTCGACAGGGTGGTACGAGCAGTACTTC. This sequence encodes CASSYSTGWYEQYF.

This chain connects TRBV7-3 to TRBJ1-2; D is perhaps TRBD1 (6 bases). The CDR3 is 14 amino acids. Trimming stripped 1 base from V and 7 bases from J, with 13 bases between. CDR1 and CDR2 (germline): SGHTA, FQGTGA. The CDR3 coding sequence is TGTGCCAGCAGCTTAAGCAGGGGCGATGGTGGCTACACCTTC. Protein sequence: CASSLSRGDGGYTF.

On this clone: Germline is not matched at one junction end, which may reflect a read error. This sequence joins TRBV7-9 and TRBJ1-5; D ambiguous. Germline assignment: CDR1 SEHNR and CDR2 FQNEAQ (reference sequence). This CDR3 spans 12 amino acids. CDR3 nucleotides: TGTGCCAGCGCGGGTAGCTATCAGCCCCAGCATTTT. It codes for CASAGSYQPQHF. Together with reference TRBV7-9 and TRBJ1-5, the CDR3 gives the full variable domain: DTGVSQNPRHKITKRGQNVTFRCDPISEHNRLYWYRQTLGQGPEFLTYFQNEAQLEKSRLLSDRFSAERPKGSFSTLEIQRTEQGDSAMYLCASAGSYQPQHFGDGTRLSIL.

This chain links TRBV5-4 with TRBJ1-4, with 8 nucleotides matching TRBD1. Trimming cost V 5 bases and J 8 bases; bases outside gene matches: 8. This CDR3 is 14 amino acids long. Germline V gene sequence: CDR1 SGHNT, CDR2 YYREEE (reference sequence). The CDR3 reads CASRKTGDDEKLFF. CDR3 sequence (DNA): TGTGCCAGCAGGAAGACAGGGGACGACGAAAAACTGTTTTTT.

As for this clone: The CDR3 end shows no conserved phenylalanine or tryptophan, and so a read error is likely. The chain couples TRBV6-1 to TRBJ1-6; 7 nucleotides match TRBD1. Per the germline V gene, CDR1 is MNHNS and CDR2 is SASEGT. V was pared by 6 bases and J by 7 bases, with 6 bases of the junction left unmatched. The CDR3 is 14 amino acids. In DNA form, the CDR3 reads TGTGCCAGCAGCCAGCGACAGGGAAATTCACCCCTCCACCTT. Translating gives CASSQRQGNSPLHL.

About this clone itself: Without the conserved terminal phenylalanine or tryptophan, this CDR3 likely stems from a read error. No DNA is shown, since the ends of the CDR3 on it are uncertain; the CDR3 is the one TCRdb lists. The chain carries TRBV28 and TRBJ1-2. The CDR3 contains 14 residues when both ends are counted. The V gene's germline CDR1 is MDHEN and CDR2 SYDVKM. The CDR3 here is CASSTRTGTAFEGD.

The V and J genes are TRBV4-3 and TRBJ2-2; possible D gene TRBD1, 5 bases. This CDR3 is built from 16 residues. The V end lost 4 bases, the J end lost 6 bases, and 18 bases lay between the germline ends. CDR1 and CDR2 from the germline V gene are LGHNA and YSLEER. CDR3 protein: CASSLLGPKVAGELFF. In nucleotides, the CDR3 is TGCGCCAGCAGCCTGCTGGGGCCGAAGGTCGCCGGGGAGCTGTTTTTT.

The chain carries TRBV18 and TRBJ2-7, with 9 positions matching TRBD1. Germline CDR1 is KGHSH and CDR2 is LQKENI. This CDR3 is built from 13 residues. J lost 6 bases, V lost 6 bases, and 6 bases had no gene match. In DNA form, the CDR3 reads TGTGCCAGCTCTCGGGACAGGGAGTCCGAGCAGTACTTC. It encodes CASSRDRESEQYF.

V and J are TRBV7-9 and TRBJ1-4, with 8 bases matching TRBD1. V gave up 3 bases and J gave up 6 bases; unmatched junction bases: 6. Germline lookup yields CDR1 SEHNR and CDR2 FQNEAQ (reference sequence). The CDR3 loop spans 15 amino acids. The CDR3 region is CASSFSGGGDEKLFF. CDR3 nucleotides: TGTGCCAGCAGCTTTTCAGGGGGCGGCGATGAAAAACTGTTTTTT. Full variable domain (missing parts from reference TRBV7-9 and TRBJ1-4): DTGVSQNPRHKITKRGQNVTFRCDPISEHNRLYWYRQTLGQGPEFLTYFQNEAQLEKSRLLSDRFSAERPKGSFSTLEIQRTEQGDSAMYLCASSFSGGGDEKLFFGSGTQLSVL.

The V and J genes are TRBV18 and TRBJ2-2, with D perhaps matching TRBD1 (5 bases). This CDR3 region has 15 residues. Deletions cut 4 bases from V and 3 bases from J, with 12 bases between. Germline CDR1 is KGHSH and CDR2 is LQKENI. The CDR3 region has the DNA TGTGCCAGCTCACAGCACTTAGGGGACACCGGGGAGCTGTTTTTT. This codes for CASSQHLGDTGELFF.

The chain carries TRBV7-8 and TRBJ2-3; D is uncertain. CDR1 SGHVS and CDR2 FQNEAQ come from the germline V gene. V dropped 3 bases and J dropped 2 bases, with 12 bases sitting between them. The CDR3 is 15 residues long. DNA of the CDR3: TGTGCCAGCAGCTTGAGACGTTTTAACACAGATACGCAGTATTTT. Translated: CASSLRRFNTDTQYF.

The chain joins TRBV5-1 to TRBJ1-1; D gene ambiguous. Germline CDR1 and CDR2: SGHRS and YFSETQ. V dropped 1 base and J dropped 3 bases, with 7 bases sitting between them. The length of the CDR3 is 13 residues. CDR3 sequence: CASSLTGYTEAFF. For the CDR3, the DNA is TGCGCCAGCAGCTTGACCGGTTACACTGAAGCTTTCTTT.

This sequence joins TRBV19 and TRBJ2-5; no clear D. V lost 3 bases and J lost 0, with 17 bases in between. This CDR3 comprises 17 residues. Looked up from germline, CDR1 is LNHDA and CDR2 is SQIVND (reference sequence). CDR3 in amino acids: CASSIRTDVLYQETQYF. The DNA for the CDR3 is TGTGCCAGTAGTATTCGGACCGACGTTCTGTACCAAGAGACCCAGTACTTC.

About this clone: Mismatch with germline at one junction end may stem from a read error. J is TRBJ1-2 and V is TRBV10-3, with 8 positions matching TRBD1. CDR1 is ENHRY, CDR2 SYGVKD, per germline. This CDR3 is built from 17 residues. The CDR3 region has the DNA TGTGCCATCAGGCCGGGATCGGGACAGGTGGAGGACTATGGCCACACCTTC. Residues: CAIRPGSGQVEDYGHTF.